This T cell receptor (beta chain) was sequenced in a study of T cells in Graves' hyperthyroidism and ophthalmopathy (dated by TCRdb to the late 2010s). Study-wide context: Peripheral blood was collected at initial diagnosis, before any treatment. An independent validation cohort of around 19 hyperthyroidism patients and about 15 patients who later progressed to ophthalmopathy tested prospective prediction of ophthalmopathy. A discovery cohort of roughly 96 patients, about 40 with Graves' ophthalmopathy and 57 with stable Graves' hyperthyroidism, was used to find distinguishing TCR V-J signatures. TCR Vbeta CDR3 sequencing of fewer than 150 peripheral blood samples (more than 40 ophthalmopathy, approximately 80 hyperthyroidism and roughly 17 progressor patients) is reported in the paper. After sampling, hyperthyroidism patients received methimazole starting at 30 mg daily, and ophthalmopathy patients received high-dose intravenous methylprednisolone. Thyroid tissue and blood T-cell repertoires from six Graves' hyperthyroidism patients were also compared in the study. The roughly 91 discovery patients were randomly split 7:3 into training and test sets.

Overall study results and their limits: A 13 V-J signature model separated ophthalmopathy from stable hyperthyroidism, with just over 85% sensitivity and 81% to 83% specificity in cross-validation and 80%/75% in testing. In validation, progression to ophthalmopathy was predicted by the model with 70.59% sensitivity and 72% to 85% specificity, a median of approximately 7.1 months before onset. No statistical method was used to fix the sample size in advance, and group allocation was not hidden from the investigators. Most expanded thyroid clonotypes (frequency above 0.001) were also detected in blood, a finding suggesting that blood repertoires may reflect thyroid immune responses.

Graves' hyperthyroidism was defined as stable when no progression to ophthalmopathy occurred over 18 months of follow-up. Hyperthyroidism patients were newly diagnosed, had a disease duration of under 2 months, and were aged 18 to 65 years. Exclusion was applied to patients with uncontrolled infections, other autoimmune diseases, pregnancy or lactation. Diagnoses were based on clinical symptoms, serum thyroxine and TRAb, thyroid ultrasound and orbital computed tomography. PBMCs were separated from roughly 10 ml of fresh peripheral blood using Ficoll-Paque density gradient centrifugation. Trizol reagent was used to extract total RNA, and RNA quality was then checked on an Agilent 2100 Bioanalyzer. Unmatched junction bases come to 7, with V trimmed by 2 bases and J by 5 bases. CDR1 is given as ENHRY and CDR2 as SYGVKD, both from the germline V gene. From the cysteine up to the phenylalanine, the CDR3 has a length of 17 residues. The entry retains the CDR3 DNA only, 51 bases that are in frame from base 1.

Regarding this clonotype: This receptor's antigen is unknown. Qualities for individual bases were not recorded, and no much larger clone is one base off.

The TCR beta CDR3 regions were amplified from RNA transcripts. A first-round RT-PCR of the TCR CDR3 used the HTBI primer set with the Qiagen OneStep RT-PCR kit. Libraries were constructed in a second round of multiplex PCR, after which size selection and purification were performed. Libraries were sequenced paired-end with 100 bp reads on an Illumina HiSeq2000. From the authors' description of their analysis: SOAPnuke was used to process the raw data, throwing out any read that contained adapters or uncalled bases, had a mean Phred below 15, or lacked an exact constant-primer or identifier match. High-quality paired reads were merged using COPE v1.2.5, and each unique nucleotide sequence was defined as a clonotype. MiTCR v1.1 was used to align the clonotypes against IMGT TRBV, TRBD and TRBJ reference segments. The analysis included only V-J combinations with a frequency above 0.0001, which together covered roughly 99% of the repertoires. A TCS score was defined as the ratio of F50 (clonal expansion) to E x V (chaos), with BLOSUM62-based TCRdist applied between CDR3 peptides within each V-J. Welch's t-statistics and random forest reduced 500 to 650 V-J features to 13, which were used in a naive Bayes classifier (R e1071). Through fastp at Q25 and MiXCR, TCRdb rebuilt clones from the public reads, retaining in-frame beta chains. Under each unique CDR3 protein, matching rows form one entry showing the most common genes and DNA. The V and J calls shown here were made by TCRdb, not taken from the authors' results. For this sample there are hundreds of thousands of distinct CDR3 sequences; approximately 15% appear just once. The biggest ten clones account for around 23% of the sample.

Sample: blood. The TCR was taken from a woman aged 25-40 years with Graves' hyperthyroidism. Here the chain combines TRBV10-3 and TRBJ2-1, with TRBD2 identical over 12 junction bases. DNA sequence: TGTGCCATCAGTGAGACTACTAGCGGGAGGACCAACAATGAGCAGTTCTTC. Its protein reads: CAISETTSGRTNNEQFF.